One sample yielded the 26 T cell receptor beta chains listed below, sequenced in a study of blood T cell repertoires in COVID-19. Using immunoSEQ multiplex PCR, the repertoire was profiled, and TCRdb retains in-frame clones only, with some absent. The data contain 220,000 or so clones, about 86% of them singletons. Sequences were obtained from peripheral blood. The receptors shown here come from a woman in her forties or fifties with COVID-19, enrolled during active disease.

The chain is built from TRBV6-5 and TRBJ1-2; D perhaps matches TRBD1 (5 bases). V was trimmed by 7 bases and J by 3 bases, leaving 15 bases between them. The CDR3 has 14 amino acids. Germline V CDR1 and CDR2: MNHEY, SVGAGI. This CDR3 reads CASTRPGDDYGYTF. The CDR3 nucleotides are TGTGCCAGCACCAGGCCGGGGGACGACTATGGCTACACCTTC.

The V gene is TRBV6-2 or TRBV6-3, the J gene TRBJ1-4, with D possibly being TRBD1 (5 bases). The V and J ends lost 5 bases and 0 bases respectively, with 10 bases between them. The CDR3 runs 15 residues. From germline, CDR1 is MNHEY and CDR2 SVGEGT. The CDR3 DNA sequence: TGTGCCAGCAGTCCCCCGACAGCAACTAATGAAAAACTGTTTTTT. This sequence encodes CASSPPTATNEKLFF.

The chain recombines TRBV21-1 with TRBJ1-6. TRBV21-1 is shown as a pseudogene. The CDR3 extends over 15 amino acids. The CDR3 reads CASSLCAGPIPPLHF. CDR3 nucleotide sequence: TGTGCCAGCAGCCTCTGCGCGGGACCTATTCCACCCCTCCACTTT.

V gene TRBV19 combines with J gene TRBJ2-7; tentative D call: TRBD1 (6 bases). Germline V gene data show CDR1 as LNHDA and CDR2 as SQIVND (reference sequence). Trimming pared 4 bases from V and 7 bases from J, leaving 14 bases between. The CDR3 loop spans 13 amino acids. CDR3 coding DNA: TGTGCCAGTAGTAGCAGAGGGGGTAATGAGCAGTACTTC. Translation gives CASSSRGGNEQYF.

V is TRBV19 and J is TRBJ1-6; 8 bases map to TRBD1. V trimming: 5 bases; J trimming: 9 bases; junction bases outside the gene matches: 3. CDR3 length equals 13 residues. The V gene's germline CDR1 is LNHDA and CDR2 SQIVND (reference sequence). CDR3 loop: CASSATGVSPLHF. In DNA form, the CDR3 reads TGTGCCAGTAGTGCGACAGGGGTTTCACCCCTCCACTTT.

The V gene is TRBV6-4, the J gene TRBJ1-2; 7 nucleotides line up with TRBD1. This CDR3 region has 15 residues. The junction had 9 bases not matched to a gene; V was cut back by 5 bases and J by 3 bases. Germline V gene lookup returns CDR1 MRHNA and CDR2 SNTAGT. CDR3 loop: CASSPRGNTDYGYTF. In nucleotides, the CDR3 is TGTGCCAGCAGTCCCAGGGGGAATACGGACTATGGCTACACCTTC.

This chain joins TRBV5-1 and TRBJ2-2; weak D call: TRBD1 (6 bases). Germline-derived CDR1 and CDR2 are SGHRS and YFSETQ. The CDR3 is 15 residues long. V was pared by 3 bases and J by 0 bases, with 9 bases between. CDR3 protein: CASSWDIANTGELFF. The DNA of the CDR3 is TGCGCCAGCAGCTGGGACATCGCGAACACCGGGGAGCTGTTTTTT.

This chain links TRBV19 with TRBJ2-7; TRBD1 matches 8 bases. The CDR3 is made up of 16 amino acids. Germline lookup yields CDR1 LNHDA and CDR2 SQIVND (reference sequence). J was trimmed by 4 bases and V by 3 bases; bases with no gene match: 11. This CDR3 reads CASSIFLGQGAYEQYF. In nucleotides, the CDR3 is TGTGCCAGTAGTATCTTCTTGGGGCAGGGGGCTTACGAGCAGTACTTC.

The genes are TRBV24-1 and TRBJ1-2; 7 bases align to TRBD1. Germline values: CDR1 KGHDR, CDR2 SFDVKD. The trim removed 3 bases at V and 6 bases at J, leaving 9 bases unmatched. The CDR3 length is 15 residues. The CDR3 sequence: CATSDPGHDRDGYTF. The CDR3 nucleotides read TGTGCCACCAGTGATCCCGGCCACGACAGGGATGGCTACACCTTC.

This clone showed up just a few times. The J gene is TRBJ2-2, the V gene TRBV5-4, with TRBD1 matching over 7 bases. Trimming removed 4 bases from V and 0 bases from J; junction bases left unmatched: 6. This CDR3 has 16 residues. CDR1 is SGHNT, CDR2 YYREEE, per germline (reference sequence). DNA for the CDR3: TGTGCCAGCAGCCCCGGGACAGCTGCGAACACCGGGGAGCTGTTTTTT. Residues: CASSPGTAANTGELFF.

The V and J genes are TRBV6-5 and TRBJ2-7; perhaps TRBD1 as D (8 bases). The V and J ends lost 5 bases and 3 bases respectively, with 14 bases between them. Germline-derived CDR1 and CDR2 are MNHEY and SVGAGI. The CDR3 runs 14 residues. This chain's CDR3 is CASSPTGEGYEQYF. The CDR3 DNA is TGTGCCAGCAGTCCGACAGGGGAGGGCTACGAGCAGTACTTC.

The V gene is TRBV5-4, the J gene TRBJ2-5; 10 nucleotides match TRBD1. The germline V gene encodes CDR1 SGHNT and CDR2 YYREEE (reference sequence). This CDR3 has 16 amino acids. The junction had 10 bases not matched to a gene; V was cut back by 3 bases and J by 5 bases. CDR3 region: CASSSQEGTGEETQYF. The CDR3 DNA follows: TGTGCCAGCAGCTCCCAAGAGGGGACAGGGGAGGAGACCCAGTACTTC.

This chain joins TRBV30 and TRBJ1-1; D not certain. Germline V lookup: CDR1 GTSNPN, CDR2 SVGIG (reference sequence). The CDR3 is 12 amino acids. Between the trimmed V and J ends, which lost 4 bases and 4 bases, there was a span of 10 bases. The CDR3 DNA follows: TGTGCCTGGAAGAGGGATTTCACTGAAGCTTTCTTT. Its translation is CAWKRDFTEAFF.

This clone came up a few times. The rearrangement joins TRBV4-1 to TRBJ1-5; 8 bases line up with TRBD1. The V gene end was trimmed by 1 base and the J gene end by 0 bases; junction bases not matched to a gene: 2. The CDR3 sequence is 16 residues long. Germline V gives CDR1 MGHRA, CDR2 YSYEKL. Written as DNA, the CDR3 is TGCGCCAGCAGCCAAGGGACAGGGAATAGCAATCAGCCCCAGCATTTT. Protein: CASSQGTGNSNQPQHF.

The chain has TRBV19 and TRBJ1-2, with no clear D. V lost 10 bases to trimming and J lost 8 bases, with 11 bases between them. CDR1 and CDR2 from the germline V gene are LNHDA and SQIVND (reference sequence). The CDR3 consists of 10 residues. The DNA for the CDR3 is TGTGCCACTCGGGAAGGGGGCTACACCTTC. It is translated as CATREGGYTF.

This clone has just one count. This CDR3 reads CASSFLGQRDGYTF. In DNA form, the CDR3 reads TGTGCCAGCAGCTTTCTGGGACAGAGAGATGGCTACACCTTC. This sequence joins TRBV5-8 and TRBJ1-2; 7 bases map to TRBD1. The germline gives CDR1 SGHTS, CDR2 YDEGEE. Unmatched junction bases numbered 7, after V lost 2 bases and J lost 6 bases. This CDR3 contains 14 residues.

J is TRBJ2-2 and V is TRBV2, with D perhaps TRBD1 (6 bases). V lost 2 bases and J lost 2, with 9 bases in between. The CDR3 has 15 amino acids. CDR1 SNHLY and CDR2 FYNNEI come from the germline V gene. The CDR3 nucleotides are TGTGCCAGCAGTGAAAGGGGGACAAACACCGGGGAGCTGTTTTTT. This translates into CASSERGTNTGELFF. Full variable domain (outside the CDR3, taken from reference TRBV2 and TRBJ2-2): EPEVTQTPSHQVTQMGQEVILRCVPISNHLYFYWYRQILGQKVEFLVSFYNNEISEKSEIFDDQFSVERPDGSNFTLKIRSTKLEDSAMYFCASSERGTNTGELFFGEGSRLTVL.

This chain uses TRBV19 with TRBJ2-1; TRBD1 might be the D (5 bases). This CDR3 spans 13 amino acids. The V gene's germline CDR1 is LNHDA and CDR2 SQIVND (reference sequence). With 3 bases removed from V and 7 bases from J, the gap between germline ends came to 10 bases. CDR3 residues: CASSISRVNEQFF. CDR3 bases: TGTGCCAGTAGTATCTCCAGGGTGAATGAGCAGTTCTTC.

This clone was seen only a few times. This sequence joins TRBV14 and TRBJ1-4; D not resolved. The germline V and J ends were trimmed by 4 bases and 7 bases, with 16 bases remaining between them. CDR1 and CDR2 from the germline V gene are SGHDN and FVKESK. The CDR3 loop spans 15 amino acids. CDR3 sequence (DNA): TGTGCCAGCAGCCCGCCGGGGTTTTTGGCTGAAAAACTGTTTTTT. Encoded protein: CASSPPGFLAEKLFF.

This clone was seen once. The J gene is TRBJ1-2, the V gene TRBV19; possible D gene TRBD1, 6 bases. There are 13 residues in the CDR3. Germline values: CDR1 LNHDA, CDR2 SQIVND (reference sequence). V lost 7 bases to trimming and J lost 7 bases, with 16 bases between them. The CDR3 nucleotides are TGTGCCAGTACCCACAGGGAAGTTAGTGGCTACACCTTC. The encoded protein is CASTHREVSGYTF. Full variable domain (missing parts from reference TRBV19 and TRBJ1-2): DGGITQSPKYLFRKEGQNVTLSCEQNLNHDAMYWYRQDPGQGLRLIYYSQIVNDFQKGDIAEGYSVSREKKESFPLTVTSAQKNPTAFYLCASTHREVSGYTFGSGTRLTVV.

The J gene is TRBJ1-6, the V gene TRBV5-1, with 12 bases that match TRBD1. J was trimmed by 7 bases and V by 4 bases; bases with no gene match: 18. Germline values: CDR1 SGHRS, CDR2 YFSETQ. This CDR3 has 20 residues. The chain's CDR3 is CASSDGVMLGQGARNSPLHF. For the CDR3, the DNA is TGCGCCAGCAGCGACGGGGTGATGTTGGGACAGGGGGCGAGGAATTCACCCCTCCACTTT.

The chain recombines TRBV5-4 with TRBJ2-6; no firm D call. Germline values: CDR1 SGHNT, CDR2 YYREEE (reference sequence). The CDR3 has 17 residues. V was shortened by 0 bases and J by 0 bases, with 10 bases between the two germline ends. The CDR3 loop reads CASSLEAWSSGANVLTF. Here the CDR3 DNA reads TGTGCCAGCAGCTTGGAGGCCTGGAGCTCTGGGGCCAACGTCCTGACTTTC.

V gene TRBV19 combines with J gene TRBJ2-2, with a weak D call TRBD2 (5 bases). Germline V lookup: CDR1 LNHDA, CDR2 SQIVND (reference sequence). This CDR3 comprises 19 residues. V lost 6 bases to trimming and J lost 0 bases, with 23 bases between them. In DNA form, the CDR3 reads TGTGCCAGTAGAGATACGGGTTTCGGAGTCGGGACGAACACCGGGGAGCTGTTTTTT. Protein: CASRDTGFGVGTNTGELFF.

This chain connects TRBV9 to TRBJ2-2; 10 positions match TRBD2. Trimming at V came to 4 bases and at J to 6 bases, leaving 12 bases not matched to a gene. This CDR3 contains 17 residues. Germline CDR1 is SGDLS and CDR2 is YYNGEE. The CDR3 is CASSPTQRGGHPGELFF. In nucleotides, the CDR3 is TGTGCCAGCAGCCCTACCCAGCGGGGGGGCCATCCCGGGGAGCTGTTTTTT.

The V and J genes are TRBV6-6 and TRBJ2-3; TRBD2 aligns across 11 bases. CDR1 and CDR2 from the germline V gene are MNHNY and SVGAGI (reference sequence). The CDR3 spans 16 residues. With V trimmed by 4 bases and J by 4 bases, 7 bases remained unmatched. CDR3 sequence: CASSFSGGAGSDTQYF. In nucleotides, the CDR3 is TGTGCCAGCAGTTTTAGCGGGGGGGCAGGGTCAGATACGCAGTATTTT.

This clone has only one observation. This chain links TRBV2 with TRBJ1-5; D is undetermined. This CDR3 is built from 12 residues. Germline V gives CDR1 SNHLY, CDR2 FYNNEI. V lost 7 bases, J lost 9 bases, and 13 bases lay in between. Here the CDR3 reads CASTEAGAPQHF. The CDR3 DNA reads as TGTGCCAGCACTGAGGCGGGAGCGCCCCAGCATTTT. Variable domain in full (rest from reference TRBV2 and TRBJ1-5): EPEVTQTPSHQVTQMGQEVILRCVPISNHLYFYWYRQILGQKVEFLVSFYNNEISEKSEIFDDQFSVERPDGSNFTLKIRSTKLEDSAMYFCASTEAGAPQHFGDGTRLSIL.